These 24 T cell receptor beta chains came from one sample sequenced in a study of OX40 agonist ivuxolimab in advanced cancers. Using immunoSEQ multiplex PCR, the repertoire was profiled, and TCRdb retains in-frame clones only, with some absent. Of roughly 80,000 clones listed, approximately 93% were seen once; the top ten hold 6.2%. The material was CD4+ or CD8+ T cells sorted from blood, obtained in a trial of the OX40 agonist ivuxolimab. These receptors were obtained from an adult with an advanced solid tumor such as melanoma, head and neck, liver or kidney cancer.

The chain has TRBV9 and TRBJ2-7; D tentatively reads TRBD1 or TRBD2 (6 bases each). CDR1 SGDLS and CDR2 YYNGEE come from the germline V gene. V lost 0 bases and J 3 bases, leaving 10 bases between the germline ends. CDR3 length equals 14 residues. The DNA of the CDR3 is TGTGCCAGCAGCGTAGACGAGGGGGGCTACGAGCAGTACTTC. It codes for CASSVDEGGYEQYF.

V and J are TRBV9 and TRBJ2-7; no clear D gene. The CDR3 spans 16 residues. The germline CDR1 and CDR2 sequences are SGDLS and YYNGEE. Trimming pared 3 bases from V and 2 bases from J, leaving 18 bases between. CDR3 sequence (DNA): TGTGCCAGCAGCGGCAACCCTCACCGGCCGCCCTACGAGCAGTACTTC. The encoded protein is CASSGNPHRPPYEQYF.

This clone has more than one count but fewer than ten. This sequence joins TRBV7-8 and TRBJ1-2, with TRBD1 matching over 9 bases. There are 13 residues in the CDR3. The V segment lost 5 bases and the J segment 5 bases; nucleotides outside the gene matches: 3. Germline loops: CDR1 SGHVS, CDR2 FQNEAQ. The CDR3 nucleotides are TGTGCCAGCAGCCCAGGGACAGGGTATGGCTACACCTTC. Residues: CASSPGTGYGYTF.

A single count supports this clone. This chain joins TRBV6-1 and TRBJ2-5; 12 nucleotides agree with TRBD2. The CDR3 spans 16 residues. Trimming at V came to 3 bases and at J to 5 bases, leaving 7 bases not matched to a gene. The V gene's germline CDR1 is MNHNS and CDR2 SASEGT. CDR3 DNA: TGTGCCAGCAGTGAGACTAGCGGGGGTGTTTGGGAGACCCAGTACTTC. Translation gives CASSETSGGVWETQYF.

The chain uses TRBV15 and TRBJ2-5; 8 bases agree with TRBD2. V dropped 4 bases and J dropped 2; count of bases not matched to a gene: 15. Germline CDR1 and CDR2: LNHNV and YYDKDF (reference sequence). This CDR3 spans 18 amino acids. CDR3 nucleotides: TGTGCCACCAGCATAAAACCCCTTTTGACTAGCGATCAAGAGACCCAGTACTTC. As protein: CATSIKPLLTSDQETQYF.

In this sample, this clone turned up once. The sample contains more than one DNA sequence encoding this CDR3. The chain joins TRBV9 to TRBJ1-1; D unresolved. The germline V gene encodes CDR1 SGDLS and CDR2 YYNGEE. The CDR3 consists of 13 residues. Trimming left V 0 bases short and J 4 bases short, with 7 bases between. DNA of the CDR3: TGTGCCAGCAGCGTAGAAGGTGGCACTGAAGCTTTCTTT. Translating it yields CASSVEGGTEAFF. The whole variable domain, remainder taken from reference TRBV9 and TRBJ1-1, is DSGVTQTPKHLITATGQRVTLRCSPRSGDLSVYWYQQSLDQGLQFLIQYYNGEERAKGNILERFSAQQFPDLHSELNLSSLELGDSALYFCASSVEGGTEAFFGQGTRLTVV.

As DNA, the CDR3 is TGCGCCAGCAGCCTGGACGGACTAGCGGGAGCCTACGAGCAGTACTTC. Translating gives CASSLDGLAGAYEQYF. The chain combines TRBV10-2 with TRBJ2-7; the match to TRBD2 covers 13 bases. The V segment lost 6 bases and the J segment 2 bases; nucleotides outside the gene matches: 7. The CDR3 has 16 residues. Germline values: CDR1 WSHSY, CDR2 SAAADI.

The V gene is TRBV9, the J gene TRBJ1-1; a possible D gene is TRBD1 (6 bases). The CDR3 has 16 residues. V lost 0 bases, J lost 7 bases, and 19 bases lay in between. Germline V lookup: CDR1 SGDLS, CDR2 YYNGEE. CDR3 DNA: TGTGCCAGCAGCGTAGAAGGGGGGCCAGGGGAGAGTGAAGCTTTCTTT. Translated, it gives CASSVEGGPGESEAFF.

The genes are TRBV6-6 and TRBJ2-2, with D possibly being TRBD2 (6 bases). Trimming removed 5 bases from V and 8 bases from J, with 21 bases in between. The CDR3 contains 16 residues. Germline assignment: CDR1 MNHNY and CDR2 SVGAGI (reference sequence). CDR3 in DNA: TGTGCCAGCAGTCCCTCGCCGAGCAATCGGGGGGGGGAGCTGTTTTTT. As protein: CASSPSPSNRGGELFF.

The gene calls are TRBV2 and TRBJ1-1; perhaps TRBD1 as D (5 bases). Per germline, CDR1 SNHLY and CDR2 FYNNEI. Trimming cost V 4 bases and J 1 base, with 10 bases left between them. The CDR3 length is 14 residues. The CDR3 spells CASSGETENTEAFF. As DNA, the CDR3 is TGTGCCAGCAGTGGTGAGACAGAGAACACTGAAGCTTTCTTT. Together with reference TRBV2 and TRBJ1-1, the CDR3 gives the full variable domain: EPEVTQTPSHQVTQMGQEVILRCVPISNHLYFYWYRQILGQKVEFLVSFYNNEISEKSEIFDDQFSVERPDGSNFTLKIRSTKLEDSAMYFCASSGETENTEAFFGQGTRLTVV.

The chain joins TRBV10-3 to TRBJ1-5; no definite D call. CDR3 size: 15 residues. Germline assignment: CDR1 ENHRY and CDR2 SYGVKD. With 0 bases removed from V and 5 bases from J, the gap between germline ends came to 11 bases. CDR3 sequence: CAISESVMRDQPQHF. Written as DNA, the CDR3 is TGTGCCATCAGTGAGTCGGTGATGAGGGATCAGCCCCAGCATTTT.

The J gene is TRBJ2-1, the V gene TRBV29-1; D perhaps matches TRBD1 (6 bases). V lost 6 bases, J lost 4 bases, and 10 bases lay in between. The germline V gene has CDR1 SQVTM and CDR2 ANQGSEA. The length of the CDR3 is 12 residues. This CDR3 reads CSVIQGYNEQFF. The CDR3 DNA reads TGCAGCGTAATACAGGGTTACAATGAGCAGTTCTTC.

The chain links TRBV5-1 to TRBJ2-6; TRBD1 agrees at 7 bases. V gave up 5 bases and J gave up 0 bases; unmatched junction bases: 2. Germline values: CDR1 SGHRS, CDR2 YFSETQ. The CDR3 runs 15 residues. CDR3 sequence (DNA): TGCGCCAGCAGGGGACAGCCCTCTGGGGCCAACGTCCTGACTTTC. Protein: CASRGQPSGANVLTF.

The V call is TRBV13, the J call TRBJ1-1; 7 bases are shared with TRBD1. The germline V gene has CDR1 PRHDT and CDR2 FYEKMQ (reference sequence). CDR3 length: 15 residues. V was clipped by 4 bases and J by 0 bases; unmatched bases: 5. In DNA form, the CDR3 reads TGTGCCAGCAGCTCAGGGGGGGGAATGAACACTGAAGCTTTCTTT. Protein sequence: CASSSGGGMNTEAFF.

The chain uses TRBV6-1 and TRBJ2-5, with D perhaps TRBD2 (5 bases). This CDR3 comprises 13 residues. Germline values: CDR1 MNHNS, CDR2 SASEGT. Trimming pared 10 bases from V and 4 bases from J, leaving 16 bases between. CDR3 region: CAISEGLRETQYF. The CDR3 region has the DNA TGTGCCATAAGCGAGGGATTGAGAGAGACCCAGTACTTC.

The chain carries TRBV28 and TRBJ2-7; D might be TRBD2 (5 bases). This CDR3 is 13 amino acids long. V lost 8 bases and J 3 bases, leaving 14 bases between the germline ends. CDR1 is MDHEN, CDR2 SYDVKM, per germline. CDR3 protein: CASSTIGIYEQYF. The CDR3 bases are TGTGCCAGCTCGACTATAGGCATCTACGAGCAGTACTTC. The whole variable domain, filled in from reference TRBV28 and TRBJ2-7, reads DVKVTQSSRYLVKRTGEKVFLECVQDMDHENMFWYRQDPGLGLRLIYFSYDVKMKEKGDIPEGYSVSREKKERFSLILESASTNQTSMYLCASSTIGIYEQYFGPGTRLTVT.

By share, this clone counts as medium-sized. The V call is TRBV29-1, the J call TRBJ1-5, with a weak D call TRBD1 (5 bases). CDR1 and CDR2 (germline): SQVTM, ANQGSEA. With 7 bases removed from V and 6 bases from J, the gap between germline ends came to 19 bases. The CDR3 loop spans 14 amino acids. In DNA, the CDR3 is TGCAGCGCCCTGGGGGAGGAGCTCGGTCAGCCCCAGCATTTT. As protein: CSALGEELGQPQHF.

The rearrangement joins TRBV4-1 to TRBJ1-2; no definite D call. The CDR3 has 13 residues. With 2 bases removed from V and 8 bases from J, the gap between germline ends came to 12 bases. Germline V CDR1 and CDR2: MGHRA, YSYEKL. In DNA form, the CDR3 reads TGCGCCAGCAGCCAACCTTCAGTTAACGGCTACACCTTC. Protein: CASSQPSVNGYTF.

The chain combines TRBV5-6 with TRBJ2-6, with unresolved D. The CDR3 runs 17 residues. Trimming pared 1 base from V and 0 bases from J, leaving 11 bases between. Per the germline V gene, CDR1 is SGHDT and CDR2 is YYEEEE. The CDR3 DNA follows: TGTGCCAGCAGCTTGCGGGCCCTAGACTCTGGGGCCAACGTCCTGACTTTC. Protein product: CASSLRALDSGANVLTF.

The genes are TRBV7-6 and TRBJ1-1; the match to TRBD1 covers 7 bases. CDR1 is SGHVS and CDR2 is FNYEAQ in the germline V gene. The J segment lost 3 bases and the V segment lost 3 bases, leaving 10 bases of the junction unmatched. The CDR3 has 16 residues. CDR3 sequence reads: CASSFDREGVDTEAFF. For the CDR3, the DNA is TGTGCCAGCAGCTTCGACAGGGAGGGTGTCGACACTGAAGCTTTCTTT.

The V and J genes are TRBV27 and TRBJ2-7; weak D call: TRBD2 (5 bases). Deletions cut 4 bases from V and 0 bases from J, with 7 bases between. This CDR3 contains 13 residues. Germline lookup yields CDR1 MNHEY and CDR2 SMNVEV (reference sequence). The CDR3, as DNA: TGTGCCAGCAGTTGGGAGCCCTCCTACGAGCAGTACTTC. Translated, it gives CASSWEPSYEQYF.

This sequence joins TRBV9 and TRBJ2-1; 11 bases map to TRBD2. The CDR3 sequence is 15 residues long. Germline V CDR1 and CDR2: SGDLS, YYNGEE. V lost 4 bases, J lost 2 bases, and 2 bases stayed unmatched. CDR3 sequence (DNA): TGTGCCAGCAGCCTTAGCGGGAGGGCCTACAATGAGCAGTTCTTC. The encoded protein is CASSLSGRAYNEQFF.

The chain carries TRBV10-2 and TRBJ2-7; D perhaps matches TRBD2 (5 bases). The CDR3 extends over 11 amino acids. Germline V gives CDR1 WSHSY, CDR2 SAAADI. The ends were cut back, 8 bases at V and 6 bases at J, with 11 bases in the middle. The CDR3 protein is CASGGFPEQYF. In nucleotides, the CDR3 is TGCGCCAGCGGAGGCTTCCCCGAGCAGTACTTC.

V is TRBV30 and J is TRBJ2-5, with TRBD1 as a possible D gene (6 bases). Trimming left V 0 bases short and J 2 bases short, with 10 bases between. Germline V CDR1 and CDR2: GTSNPN, SVGIG (reference sequence). The CDR3 consists of 14 residues. The CDR3 reads CAWSVWTEQETQYF. The CDR3 region has the DNA TGTGCCTGGAGTGTCTGGACAGAACAAGAGACCCAGTACTTC.